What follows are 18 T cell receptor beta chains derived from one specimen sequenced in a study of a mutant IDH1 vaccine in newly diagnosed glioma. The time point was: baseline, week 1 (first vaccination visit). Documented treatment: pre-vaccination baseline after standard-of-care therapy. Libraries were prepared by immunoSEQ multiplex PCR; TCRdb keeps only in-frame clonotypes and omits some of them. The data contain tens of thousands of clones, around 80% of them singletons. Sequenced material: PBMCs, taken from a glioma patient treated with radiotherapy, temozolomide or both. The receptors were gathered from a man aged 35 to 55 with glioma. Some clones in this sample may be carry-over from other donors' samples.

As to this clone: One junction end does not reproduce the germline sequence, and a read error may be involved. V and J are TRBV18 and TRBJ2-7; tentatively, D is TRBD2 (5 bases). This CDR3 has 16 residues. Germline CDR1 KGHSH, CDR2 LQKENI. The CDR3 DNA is TGTGCCAGCTCGCCACTCGGAGGCTTATCTGACTACGAGCAGTACTTC. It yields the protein CASSPLGGLSDYEQYF.

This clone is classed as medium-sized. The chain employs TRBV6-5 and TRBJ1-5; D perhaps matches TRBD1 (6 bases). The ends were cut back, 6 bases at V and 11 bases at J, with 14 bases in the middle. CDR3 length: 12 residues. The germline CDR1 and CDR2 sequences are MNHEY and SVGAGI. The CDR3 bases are TGTGCCAGCAGCCCCTTCGAGGGGGCCCAGCATTTT. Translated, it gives CASSPFEGAQHF.

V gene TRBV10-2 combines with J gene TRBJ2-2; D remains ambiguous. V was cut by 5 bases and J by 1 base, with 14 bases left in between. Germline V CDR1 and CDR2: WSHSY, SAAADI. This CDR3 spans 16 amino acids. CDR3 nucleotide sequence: TGCGCCAGCAGTCAATCGGGCAGACTGAACACCGGGGAGCTGTTTTTT. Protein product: CASSQSGRLNTGELFF.

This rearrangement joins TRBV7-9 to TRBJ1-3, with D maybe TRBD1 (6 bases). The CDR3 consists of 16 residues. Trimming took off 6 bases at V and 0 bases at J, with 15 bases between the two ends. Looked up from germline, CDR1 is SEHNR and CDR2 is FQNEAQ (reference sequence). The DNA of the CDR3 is TGTGCCAGCAGGGGGGCGGGCCGCTCCTCTGGAAACACCATATATTTT. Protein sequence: CASRGAGRSSGNTIYF.

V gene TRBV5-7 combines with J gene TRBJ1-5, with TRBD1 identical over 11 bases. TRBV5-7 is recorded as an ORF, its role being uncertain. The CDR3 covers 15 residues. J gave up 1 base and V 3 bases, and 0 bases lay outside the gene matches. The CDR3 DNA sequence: TGTGCCAGCAGCTGGGACAGGGGGAGCAATCAGCCCCAGCATTTT. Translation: CASSWDRGSNQPQHF.

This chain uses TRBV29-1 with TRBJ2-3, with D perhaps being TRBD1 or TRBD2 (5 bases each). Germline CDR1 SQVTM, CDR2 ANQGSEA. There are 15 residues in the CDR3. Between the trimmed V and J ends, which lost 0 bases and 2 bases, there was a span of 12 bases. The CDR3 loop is CSVEDNLGTTDTQYF. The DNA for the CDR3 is TGCAGCGTTGAAGATAATCTGGGGACCACAGATACGCAGTATTTT.

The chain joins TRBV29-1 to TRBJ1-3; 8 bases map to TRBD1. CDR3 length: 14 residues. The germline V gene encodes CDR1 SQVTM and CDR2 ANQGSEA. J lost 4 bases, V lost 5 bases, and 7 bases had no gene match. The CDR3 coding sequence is TGCAGCGTTCACGAGACAGGGGCGGGAAACACCATATATTTT. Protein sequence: CSVHETGAGNTIYF.

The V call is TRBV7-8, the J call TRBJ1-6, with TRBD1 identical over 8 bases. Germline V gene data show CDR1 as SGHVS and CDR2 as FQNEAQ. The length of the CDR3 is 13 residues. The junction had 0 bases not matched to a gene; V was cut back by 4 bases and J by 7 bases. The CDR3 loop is CASSWTGNSPLHF. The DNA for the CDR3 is TGTGCCAGCAGCTGGACAGGGAATTCACCCCTCCACTTT.

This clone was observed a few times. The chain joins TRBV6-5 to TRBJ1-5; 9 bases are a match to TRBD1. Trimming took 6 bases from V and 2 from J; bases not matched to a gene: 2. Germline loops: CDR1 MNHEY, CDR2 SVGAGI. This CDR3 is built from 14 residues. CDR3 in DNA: TGTGCCAGCAGCCGGACAGGGGGCAATCAGCCCCAGCATTTT. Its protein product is CASSRTGGNQPQHF.

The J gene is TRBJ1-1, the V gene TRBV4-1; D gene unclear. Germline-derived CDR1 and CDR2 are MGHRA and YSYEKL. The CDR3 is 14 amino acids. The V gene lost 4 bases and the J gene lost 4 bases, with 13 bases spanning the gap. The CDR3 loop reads CASSLRVEGTEAFF. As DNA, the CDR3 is TGCGCCAGCAGCCTTAGGGTGGAGGGCACTGAAGCTTTCTTT.

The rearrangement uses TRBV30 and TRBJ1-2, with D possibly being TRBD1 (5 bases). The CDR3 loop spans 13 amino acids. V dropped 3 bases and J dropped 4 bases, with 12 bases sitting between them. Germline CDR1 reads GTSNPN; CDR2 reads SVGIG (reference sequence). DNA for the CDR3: TGTGCCTGGAGACCCCAGGGCCTCTATGGCTACACCTTC. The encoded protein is CAWRPQGLYGYTF.

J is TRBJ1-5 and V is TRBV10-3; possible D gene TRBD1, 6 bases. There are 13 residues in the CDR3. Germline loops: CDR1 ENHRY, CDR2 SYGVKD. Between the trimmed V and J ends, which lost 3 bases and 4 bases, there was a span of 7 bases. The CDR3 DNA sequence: TGTGCCATCAGTGAAGGGGGGAATCAGCCCCAGCATTTT. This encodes CAISEGGNQPQHF.

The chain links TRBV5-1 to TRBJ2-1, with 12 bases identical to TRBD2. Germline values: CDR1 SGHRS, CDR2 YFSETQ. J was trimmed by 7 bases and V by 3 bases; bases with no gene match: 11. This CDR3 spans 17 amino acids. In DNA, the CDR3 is TGCGCCAGCAGCTCGGAGGGACTAGCGGGTAAAACGAATGAGCAGTTCTTC. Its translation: CASSSEGLAGKTNEQFF.

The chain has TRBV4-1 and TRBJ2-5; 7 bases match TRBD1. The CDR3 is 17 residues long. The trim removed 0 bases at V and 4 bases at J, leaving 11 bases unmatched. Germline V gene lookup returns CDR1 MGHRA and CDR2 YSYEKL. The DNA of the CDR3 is TGCGCCAGCAGCCAAGAGGGTAGGGGGCGAGGTTTAGAGACCCAGTACTTC. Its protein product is CASSQEGRGRGLETQYF.

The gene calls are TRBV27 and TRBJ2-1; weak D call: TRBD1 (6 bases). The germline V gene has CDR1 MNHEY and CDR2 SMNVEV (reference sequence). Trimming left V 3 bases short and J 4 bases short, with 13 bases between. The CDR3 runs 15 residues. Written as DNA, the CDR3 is TGTGCCAGCAGTTTTCGAGGGGGAAATTACAATGAGCAGTTCTTC. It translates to CASSFRGGNYNEQFF.

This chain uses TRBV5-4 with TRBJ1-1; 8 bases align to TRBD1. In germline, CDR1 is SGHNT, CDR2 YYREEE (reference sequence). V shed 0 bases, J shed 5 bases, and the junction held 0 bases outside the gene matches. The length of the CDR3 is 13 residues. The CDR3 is CASSLDRGTEAFF. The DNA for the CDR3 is TGTGCCAGCAGCTTGGACAGGGGGACTGAAGCTTTCTTT.

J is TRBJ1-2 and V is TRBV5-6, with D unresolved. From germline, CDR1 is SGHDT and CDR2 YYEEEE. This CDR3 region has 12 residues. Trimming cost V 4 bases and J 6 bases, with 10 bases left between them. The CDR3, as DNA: TGTGCCAGCAGCCGGAGGAAGGATGGCTACACCTTC. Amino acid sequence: CASSRRKDGYTF.

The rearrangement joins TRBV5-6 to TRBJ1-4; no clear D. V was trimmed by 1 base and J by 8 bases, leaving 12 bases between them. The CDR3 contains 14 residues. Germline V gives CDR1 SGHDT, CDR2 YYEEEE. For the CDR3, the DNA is TGTGCCAGCAGCTTGCCCGAGATAATCGAAAAACTGTTTTTT. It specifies CASSLPEIIEKLFF.